This T cell receptor beta chain originates from a study of blood T cell repertoires in COVID-19. Turning to the study itself: Sites across the United States, Italy and Spain contributed samples from acute and convalescent COVID-19.

As originally analysed: Estimation of nucleated cell counts relied on the amplification of reference gene primers. The assay was immunoSEQ multiplex PCR, and TCRdb's table has in-frame clones only and misses some. The V and J calls and clone size come from that table; D and trimming were worked out from the DNA. The sample has some 260,000 clones; roughly 90% are singletons. Trimming at V came to 2 bases and at J to 5 bases, leaving 3 bases not matched to a gene. Germline CDR1 reads LGHNA; CDR2 reads YSLEER. The length of the CDR3 is 13 residues. The age range of participants was about 18 to 100 years, with residence in about two dozen US areas. Cohort 3 donors were reported recovered after two negative PCRs, clearance, or symptom resolution.

Sample: PBMCs or T cells enriched from blood (not recorded which). This clonotype originated in a man aged 35 to 55 who had recovered from COVID-19. V and J are TRBV4-3 and TRBJ2-7, with 7 bases matching TRBD1. CDR3 in DNA: TGCGCCAGCAGCCAAAAAACAGGGGACGAGCAGTACTTC. Translation gives CASSQKTGDEQYF.